This T cell receptor (beta chain) was obtained from a study of shared clonotypes between healthy human individuals. Regarding this clone: What it binds is unknown.

Germline V gene lookup returns CDR1 SGDLS and CDR2 YYNGEE. Deletions cut 3 bases from V and 4 bases from J, with 21 bases between. CDR3 length: 17 residues. Clones were sequenced by immunoSEQ multiplex PCR, and TCRdb holds only the in-frame ones, with some missing. This sample has approximately 1.9 million clones, with approximately 92% found just once. As defined, naive CD8 cells were CD45RO-negative and positively selected for CCR7, with terminally differentiated effector memory CD45RA+ cells excluded. Whole-study findings and limits: Unshared clonotypes carried lower generation probabilities than those common to all four donors.

This sequence joins TRBV9 and TRBJ2-3, with TRBD2 as a possible D gene (7 bases). Sequencing was carried out using naive CD8+ T cells from PBMCs. This sequence was found in a man between 18 and 35 years old in good health. Some clones in this sample may be carry-over from other donors' samples. The DNA for the CDR3 is TGTGCCAGCAGCGGAGGCCCGGGGGGCGGCGGAGCAGATACGCAGTATTTT. Its protein is CASSGGPGGGGADTQYF.